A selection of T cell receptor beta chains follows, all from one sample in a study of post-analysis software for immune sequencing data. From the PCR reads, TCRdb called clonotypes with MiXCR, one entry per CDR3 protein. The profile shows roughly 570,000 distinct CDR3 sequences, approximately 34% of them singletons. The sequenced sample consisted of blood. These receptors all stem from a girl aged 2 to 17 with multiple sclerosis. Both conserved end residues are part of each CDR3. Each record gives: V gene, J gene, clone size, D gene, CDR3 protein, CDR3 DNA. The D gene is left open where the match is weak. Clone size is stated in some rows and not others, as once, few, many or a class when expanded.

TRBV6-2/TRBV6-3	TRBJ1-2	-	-	CAGSYSTGTGYTF	TGTGCCGGCAGTTACTCGACGGGGACTGGCTACACCTTC
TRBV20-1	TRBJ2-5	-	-	CSGPTGPSQETQYF	TGCAGTGGGCCGACGGGCCCTTCCCAAGAGACCCAGTACTTC
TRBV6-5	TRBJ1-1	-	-	CASTQRGRDTEAFF	TGTGCCAGCACCCAAAGGGGTAGGGACACTGAAGCTTTCTTT
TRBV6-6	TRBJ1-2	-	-	CASSYRGSSGGYTF	TGTGCCAGCAGTTACCGAGGGTCTTCAGGAGGCTACACCTTC
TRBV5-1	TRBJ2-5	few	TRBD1	CASSTPGQGVQETQYF	TGCGCCAGCAGCACCCCGGGACAGGGGGTCCAAGAGACCCAGTACTTC
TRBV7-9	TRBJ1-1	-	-	CASSLTGGGEAFF	TGTGCCAGCAGCTTAACGGGGGGTGGCGAAGCTTTCTTT
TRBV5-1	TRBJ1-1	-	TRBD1	CASSSQTGRTEAFF	TGCGCCAGCAGCTCCCAGACAGGGCGGACTGAAGCTTTCTTT
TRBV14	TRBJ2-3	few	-	CASSQGLQYTDTQYF	TGTGCCAGCAGCCAAGGACTGCAATACACAGATACGCAGTATTTT
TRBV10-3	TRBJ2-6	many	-	CATTDRRGANVLTF	TGTGCCACCACAGACCGGCGGGGGGCCAACGTCCTGACTTTC
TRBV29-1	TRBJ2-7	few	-	CSVERDGSYEQYF	TGCAGCGTCGAAAGAGACGGGTCCTACGAGCAGTACTTC
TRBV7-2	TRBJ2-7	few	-	CASSLGPRAVYEQYF	TGTGCCAGCAGCTTAGGTCCCCGGGCGGTTTATGAGCAGTACTTC
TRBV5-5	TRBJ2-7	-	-	CASSLMTGYEQYF	TGTGCCAGCAGCTTGATGACAGGTTACGAGCAGTACTTC
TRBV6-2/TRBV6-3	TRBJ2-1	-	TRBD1	CASGTALRNEQFF	TGTGCCTCCGGGACAGCCCTTCGCAATGAGCAGTTCTTC
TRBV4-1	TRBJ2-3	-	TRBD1	CACSHPPGQGFDTQYF	TGCGCCTGCAGCCATCCCCCGGGACAGGGGTTCGATACGCAGTATTTT
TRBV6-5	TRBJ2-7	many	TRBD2	CASSPSGGSSYEQYF	TGTGCCAGCAGTCCCAGCGGGGGTAGCTCCTACGAGCAGTACTTC
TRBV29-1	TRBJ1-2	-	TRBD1	CSVEAVEGSQGAGGYTF	TGCAGCGTTGAAGCGGTCGAGGGAAGCCAGGGGGCAGGTGGCTACACCTTC
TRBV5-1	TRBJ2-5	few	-	CASSRGQREETQYF	TGCGCCAGCAGCAGGGGCCAGCGGGAAGAGACCCAGTACTTC
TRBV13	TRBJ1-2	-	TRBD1	CASSYDRDANYGYTF	TGTGCCAGCAGCTACGACAGGGACGCAAACTATGGCTACACCTTC
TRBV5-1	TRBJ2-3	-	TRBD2	CASSLAPAGAITDTQYF	TGCGCCAGCAGCTTGGCCCCAGCGGGGGCCATTACAGATACGCAGTATTTT
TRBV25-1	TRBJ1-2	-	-	CASSAGGGRGYTF	TGTGCCAGCAGTGCAGGAGGCGGGCGGGGCTACACCTTC
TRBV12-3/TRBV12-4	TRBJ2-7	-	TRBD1	CASSGQGPYEQYF	TGTGCCAGCAGCGGACAGGGCCCCTACGAGCAGTACTTC
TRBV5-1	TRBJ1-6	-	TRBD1	CASSAAGQGAANYSPLHF	TGCGCCAGCAGCGCAGCTGGACAGGGGGCTGCTAATTATTCACCCCTCCACTTT
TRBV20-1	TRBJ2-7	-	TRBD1	CSARATGGGWEQYF	TGCAGTGCTAGGGCTACAGGGGGAGGATGGGAGCAGTACTTC
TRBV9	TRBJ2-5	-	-	CASRRGGDRRETQYF	TGTGCCAGCAGAAGAGGGGGGGACCGGAGGGAGACCCAGTACTTC
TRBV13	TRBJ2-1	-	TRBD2	CASSFGGAGGNEQFF	TGTGCCAGCAGCTTCGGGGGGGCAGGTGGAAATGAGCAGTTCTTC
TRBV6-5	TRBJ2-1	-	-	CASSYSRGEETQFF	TGTGCCAGCAGTTACTCGCGCGGGGAAGAGACCCAGTTCTTC
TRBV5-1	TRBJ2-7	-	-	CASSLDGTGPYEQYF	TGCGCCAGCAGCTTAGATGGGACGGGTCCCTACGAGCAGTACTTC
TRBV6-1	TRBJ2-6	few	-	CASSDLDRSPSGANVLTF	TGTGCCAGCAGTGACCTTGACAGGTCGCCCTCTGGGGCCAACGTCCTGACTTTC
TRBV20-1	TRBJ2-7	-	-	CSARAGPRDYEQYF	TGCAGTGCTAGAGCAGGGCCCCGAGACTACGAGCAGTACTTC
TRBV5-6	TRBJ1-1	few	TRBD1	CASSGNRGTEAFF	TGTGCCAGCAGCGGTAACAGGGGGACTGAAGCTTTCTTT
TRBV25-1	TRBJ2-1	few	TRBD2	CASSDPSGGTGNEQFF	TGTGCCAGCAGTGATCCCAGCGGGGGGACGGGGAATGAGCAGTTCTTC
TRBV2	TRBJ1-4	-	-	CASRELAGATTNEKLFF	TGTGCCAGCAGGGAATTGGCAGGGGCGACAACTAATGAAAAACTGTTTTTT
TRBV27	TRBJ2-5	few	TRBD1	CASSLRDRGQQETQYF	TGTGCCAGCAGTTTGAGGGACAGGGGGCAACAAGAGACCCAGTACTTC
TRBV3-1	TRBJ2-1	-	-	CASSGSGEQFF	TGTGCCAGCAGTGGTAGTGGAGAGCAGTTCTTC
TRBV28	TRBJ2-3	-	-	CASSPPGLGADTQYF	TGTGCCAGCAGTCCCCCGGGTTTAGGGGCAGATACGCAGTATTTT
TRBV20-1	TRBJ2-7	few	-	CSATNRQANLYEQYF	TGCAGTGCTACCAACCGACAGGCCAACCTCTACGAGCAGTACTTC
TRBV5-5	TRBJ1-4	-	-	CASSPEGGAEEKLFF	TGTGCCAGCAGCCCGGAGGGGGGAGCGGAAGAAAAACTGTTTTTT
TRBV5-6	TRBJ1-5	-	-	CASSAGVTGNQPQHF	TGTGCCAGCAGCGCGGGCGTGACGGGGAATCAGCCCCAGCATTTT
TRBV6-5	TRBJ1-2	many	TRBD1	CASSYSWDRANYGYTF	TGTGCCAGCAGTTACTCCTGGGACAGGGCCAACTATGGCTACACCTTC